One sample yielded the 25 T cell receptor beta chains listed below, sequenced in a study of blood T cell repertoires in COVID-19. The repertoire was sequenced with immunoSEQ multiplex PCR; TCRdb's copy has only in-frame clones and lacks some. There are more than 95,000 clones in the sample; approximately 80% occur only once, and roughly a tenth lies in the top ten. Sequenced: peripheral blood. The receptors were sampled from an older woman with acute or convalescent COVID-19.

The chain is built from TRBV29-1 and TRBJ1-4; 8 positions agree with TRBD1. This CDR3 contains 12 residues. CDR1 is SQVTM, CDR2 ANQGSEA, per germline. V lost 6 bases to trimming and J lost 8 bases; unmatched junction nucleotides: 5. The CDR3 reads CSVGNRGEKLFF. The CDR3 bases are TGCAGCGTCGGAAACAGGGGGGAAAAACTGTTTTTT.

This clone was picked up one time. V usage is TRBV9 and J usage is TRBJ2-1; 7 bases line up with TRBD2. The ends lost 4 bases at V and 4 bases at J; junction bases unmatched: 8. The CDR3 has 15 amino acids. Germline V gene sequence: CDR1 SGDLS, CDR2 YYNGEE. The CDR3 nucleotides read TGTGCCAGCAGCTCCCGGCCAGCGGGATACAATGAGCAGTTCTTC. Translation gives CASSSRPAGYNEQFF. The complete variable domain, with remaining parts taken from reference TRBV9 and TRBJ2-1, reads DSGVTQTPKHLITATGQRVTLRCSPRSGDLSVYWYQQSLDQGLQFLIQYYNGEERAKGNILERFSAQQFPDLHSELNLSSLELGDSALYFCASSSRPAGYNEQFFGPGTRLTVL.

The rearrangement joins TRBV12-3 or TRBV12-4 to TRBJ1-1; D is uncertain. The V and J ends lost 1 base and 5 bases respectively, with 8 bases between them. The length of the CDR3 is 13 residues. CDR3 region: CASSLGAKTEAFF. CDR3 bases: TGTGCCAGCAGTTTAGGGGCGAAAACTGAAGCTTTCTTT.

The chain uses TRBV9 and TRBJ1-1; TRBD1 matches 10 bases. V trimming: 6 bases; J trimming: 1 base; junction bases outside the gene matches: 6. CDR1 and CDR2 (germline): SGDLS, YYNGEE. The CDR3 runs to 15 residues. The DNA of the CDR3 is TGTGCCAGCACCGGGACAGGGGCCCCGAACACTGAAGCTTTCTTT. Encoded protein: CASTGTGAPNTEAFF.

This chain links TRBV9 with TRBJ1-1, with a tentative D call TRBD1 (5 bases). The CDR3 contains 15 residues. From germline, CDR1 is SGDLS and CDR2 YYNGEE. Trimming stripped 4 bases from V and 0 bases from J, with 13 bases between. The CDR3 region has the DNA TGTGCCAGCAGCCTAGACGCGGGGGTGAACACTGAAGCTTTCTTT. Amino acids: CASSLDAGVNTEAFF.

V is TRBV28 and J is TRBJ2-7; no definite D call. Per germline, CDR1 MDHEN and CDR2 SYDVKM. The CDR3 spans 15 residues. The ends were cut back, 6 bases at V and 6 bases at J, with 21 bases in the middle. The CDR3 loop reads CASRSYRSKASEQYF. CDR3 sequence (DNA): TGTGCCAGCAGGTCTTACCGGTCCAAAGCTTCCGAGCAGTACTTC.

The chain has TRBV9 and TRBJ1-6, with D unresolved. V lost 0 bases, J lost 8 bases, and 6 bases lay in between. Germline V CDR1 and CDR2: SGDLS, YYNGEE. This CDR3 contains 13 residues. The CDR3 region is CASSVATYSPLHF. The CDR3 nucleotides read TGTGCCAGCAGCGTAGCTACGTATTCACCCCTCCACTTT.

The chain joins TRBV5-5 to TRBJ2-7; D gene unclear. Trimming removed 2 bases from V and 5 bases from J, with 8 bases in between. Germline V CDR1 and CDR2: SGHKS, YYEKEE (reference sequence). This CDR3 spans 12 amino acids. CDR3 in amino acids: CASSFTGHEQYF. As DNA, the CDR3 is TGTGCCAGCAGCTTCACGGGTCACGAGCAGTACTTC.

The V and J genes are TRBV19 and TRBJ2-2, with a tentative D call TRBD2 (6 bases). This CDR3 region has 14 residues. Trimming shortened V by 7 bases and J by 0 bases, and 9 bases separated the two germline ends. Germline V gene lookup returns CDR1 LNHDA and CDR2 SQIVND (reference sequence). In nucleotides, the CDR3 is TGTGCCAGTAAAGTAGCGGCGAACACCGGGGAGCTGTTTTTT. It encodes CASKVAANTGELFF.

The CDR3 region has the DNA TGTGCCATCAGTGATCTGCCTCGCGGGGCTGACGGCTACACCTTC. Protein sequence: CAISDLPRGADGYTF. The chain joins TRBV10-3 to TRBJ1-2, with D tentatively TRBD1 (5 bases). CDR3 length equals 15 residues. The germline CDR1 and CDR2 sequences are ENHRY and SYGVKD. The V and J ends lost 3 bases and 8 bases respectively, with 19 bases between them.

The rearrangement uses TRBV27 and TRBJ1-1; 10 bases are shared with TRBD1. V gave up 7 bases and J gave up 0 bases; unmatched junction bases: 5. The germline V gene encodes CDR1 MNHEY and CDR2 SMNVEV (reference sequence). The CDR3 has 15 amino acids. The CDR3 DNA is TGTGCCAGCAACCAGGGGACAGGGGTGAACACTGAAGCTTTCTTT. Encoded protein: CASNQGTGVNTEAFF.

The gene calls are TRBV2 and TRBJ2-1; 8 nucleotides agree with TRBD2. V lost 3 bases and J lost 10; bases outside the gene matches: 11. Germline values: CDR1 SNHLY, CDR2 FYNNEI. The CDR3 spans 15 residues. The CDR3 here is CASSDGWAGGGEQFF. The CDR3 DNA reads TGTGCCAGCAGTGATGGCTGGGCGGGGGGTGGAGAGCAGTTCTTC.

J is TRBJ1-5 and V is TRBV12-3 or TRBV12-4, with D unclear. V shed 3 bases and J shed 8 bases, with 8 bases lying between them. The CDR3 has 12 amino acids. The DNA for the CDR3 is TGTGCCAGCAGTTTTTTTCCGGAGCCCCAGCATTTT. Translating gives CASSFFPEPQHF.

This chain connects TRBV6-1 to TRBJ1-4, with D unresolved. Germline CDR1 reads MNHNS; CDR2 reads SASEGT. V was pared by 2 bases and J by 2 bases, with 12 bases between. The length of the CDR3 is 16 residues. CDR3 sequence reads: CASSESAVQTNEKLFF. CDR3 DNA: TGTGCCAGCAGTGAAAGCGCGGTTCAGACTAATGAAAAACTGTTTTTT.

Only one count was recorded for this clone. The chain combines TRBV6-5 with TRBJ2-7, with a weak D call TRBD2 (5 bases). V was pared by 0 bases and J by 4 bases, with 13 bases between. Germline lookup yields CDR1 MNHEY and CDR2 SVGAGI. There are 15 residues in the CDR3. For the CDR3, the DNA is TGTGCCAGCAGTTACTCGAATTCGGGAAATTACGAGCAGTACTTC. Amino acids: CASSYSNSGNYEQYF.

This clone has a handful of counts. This rearrangement joins TRBV6-5 to TRBJ1-1, with a tentative D call TRBD1 (5 bases). CDR3 size: 14 residues. The V gene's germline CDR1 is MNHEY and CDR2 SVGAGI. V lost 10 bases to trimming and J lost 0 bases, with 15 bases between them. As DNA, the CDR3 is TGTGCCACCTCGGGCTGGGGGGTGAACACTGAAGCTTTCTTT. Encoded protein: CATSGWGVNTEAFF.

This sequence joins TRBV28 and TRBJ2-7, with TRBD2 matching 8 bases. The CDR3 spans 13 residues. CDR1 and CDR2 from the germline V gene are MDHEN and SYDVKM. The V gene end was trimmed by 8 bases and the J gene end by 0 bases; junction bases not matched to a gene: 3. Here the CDR3 reads CASGTSGSYEQYF. The CDR3 DNA sequence: TGTGCCAGCGGTACTAGCGGCTCCTACGAGCAGTACTTC. Filled out from reference TRBV28 and TRBJ2-7, the complete variable domain reads DVKVTQSSRYLVKRTGEKVFLECVQDMDHENMFWYRQDPGLGLRLIYFSYDVKMKEKGDIPEGYSVSREKKERFSLILESASTNQTSMYLCASGTSGSYEQYFGPGTRLTVT.

The V and J genes are TRBV6-2 or TRBV6-3 and TRBJ2-7; D is uncertain. This CDR3 has 16 amino acids. V dropped 0 bases and J dropped 3 bases, with 15 bases sitting between them. Germline CDR1 reads MNHEY; CDR2 reads SVGEGT. CDR3: CASSYSRDSGDYEQYF. CDR3 coding DNA: TGTGCCAGCAGTTACTCGAGAGATTCTGGAGACTACGAGCAGTACTTC.

The V and J genes are TRBV10-3 and TRBJ2-5; D is ambiguous. Germline V gives CDR1 ENHRY, CDR2 SYGVKD. This CDR3 comprises 14 residues. V was pared by 0 bases and J by 2 bases, with 7 bases between. CDR3 sequence: CAISESLQQETQYF. The CDR3 nucleotides read TGTGCCATCAGTGAGTCGTTACAACAAGAGACCCAGTACTTC.

This clone was found a few times. V gene TRBV27 combines with J gene TRBJ1-5, with 10 bases aligning to TRBD1. V gave up 7 bases and J gave up 7 bases; unmatched junction bases: 10. Looked up from germline, CDR1 is MNHEY and CDR2 is SMNVEV (reference sequence). CDR3 size: 15 residues. CDR3 nucleotides: TGTGCCAGCAAAGTAAGCGGGACAGGGGAACAGCCCCAGCATTTT. It codes for CASKVSGTGEQPQHF.

CDR3 region: CASSTGQGDGNTIYF. CDR3 sequence (DNA): TGTGCCAGCAGCACGGGACAGGGGGACGGAAACACCATATATTTT. This rearrangement joins TRBV5-5 to TRBJ1-3; 11 nucleotides line up with TRBD1. Germline lookup yields CDR1 SGHKS and CDR2 YYEKEE (reference sequence). The V and J ends lost 4 bases and 4 bases, in that order; junction bases with no gene match: 4. The CDR3 is made up of 15 amino acids.

The chain joins TRBV29-1 to TRBJ1-1; tentatively, D is TRBD1 (5 bases). Germline CDR1 and CDR2: SQVTM and ANQGSEA. The CDR3 is 14 amino acids. Trimming took 7 bases from V and 2 from J, leaving 17 bases between them. CDR3 nucleotide sequence: TGCAGCGCCCTACCACAGACAGCAAACACTGAAGCTTTCTTT. The encoded protein is CSALPQTANTEAFF.

The V gene is TRBV28, the J gene TRBJ2-1; 9 nucleotides match TRBD2. Trimming cost V 10 bases and J 0 bases; bases outside gene matches: 7. CDR1 MDHEN and CDR2 SYDVKM come from the germline V gene. CDR3 size: 15 residues. In DNA, the CDR3 is TGTGCCACCGGCGGGGGGGGAAGCTCCTACAATGAGCAGTTCTTC. Translated: CATGGGGSSYNEQFF. Filled out from reference TRBV28 and TRBJ2-1, the complete variable domain reads DVKVTQSSRYLVKRTGEKVFLECVQDMDHENMFWYRQDPGLGLRLIYFSYDVKMKEKGDIPEGYSVSREKKERFSLILESASTNQTSMYLCATGGGGSSYNEQFFGPGTRLTVL.

The chain couples TRBV11-2 to TRBJ2-3; TRBD2 matches at 10 bases. This CDR3 comprises 17 residues. The V and J ends lost 5 bases and 2 bases, in that order; junction bases with no gene match: 10. CDR1 SGHAT and CDR2 FQNNGV come from the germline V gene. The CDR3 sequence is CASSPALTSGTTDTQYF. As DNA, the CDR3 is TGTGCCAGCAGCCCTGCCCTAACTAGCGGGACCACAGATACGCAGTATTTT.

The J gene is TRBJ1-2, the V gene TRBV6-5; tentative D call: TRBD1 (6 bases). The V end lost 7 bases, the J end lost 8 bases, and 23 bases lay between the germline ends. The CDR3 spans 15 residues. CDR1 and CDR2 (germline): MNHEY, SVGAGI. The CDR3, as DNA: TGTGCCAGCACCGAGACGGTACAGGGAGTTGAAGGCTACACCTTC. It translates to CASTETVQGVEGYTF.